This TCR beta chain was sequenced for a study of blood T cells in healthy people across ages. Primers used in a second PCR of roughly 6 to 11 cycles were a sample-barcoded 5' primer and a J-beta primer mix. Each sample yielded at least 3 million CDR3-containing paired-end reads. TCRdb ran MiXCR on the 5' RACE reads and lists one entry per CDR3 protein. The sample has roughly 1 million distinct CDR3 sequences, almost 25% seen once. This clonotype was seen more than once but under ten times. The CDR3 is made up of 15 amino acids. The ends were cut back, 4 bases at V and 5 bases at J, with 18 bases in the middle. CDR1 is SGHTS, CDR2 YDEGEE, per germline. This sample also appeared in a second study, on T cells of mothers and their children.

The sequence was obtained from a girl aged 2 to 10 in good health. This chain uses TRBV5-8 with TRBJ2-5; D is perhaps TRBD1 or TRBD2 (5 bases each). Sequencing was carried out using blood. For the CDR3, the DNA is TGTGCCAGCAGCGCCGTCCGGGACCAGGTGGAGACCCAGTACTTC. Its protein product is CASSAVRDQVETQYF.